What follows are 22 T cell receptor beta chains derived from one specimen sequenced in a study of T cell responses to AZD1222 COVID-19 vaccine. The method was immunoSEQ multiplex PCR; TCRdb's version includes in-frame clones alone and lacks a portion of them. The sample lists 130,000 to 150,000 clones, 88% seen once, with roughly 16% in the top ten. The specimen comprised peripheral blood, sampled on day 0 of AZD1222 vaccination. All receptors come from an adult in good health.

This chain uses TRBV5-1 with TRBJ2-3, with D perhaps TRBD1 (6 bases). The CDR3 runs 15 residues. Trimming took 3 bases from V and 0 from J, leaving 11 bases between them. The germline gives CDR1 SGHRS, CDR2 YFSETQ. The CDR3: CASSSGQPSTDTQYF. The CDR3 DNA follows: TGCGCCAGCAGCTCCGGACAGCCTAGCACAGATACGCAGTATTTT.

The V gene is TRBV7-2, the J gene TRBJ1-2; 7 nucleotides align to TRBD1. V trimming: 4 bases; J trimming: 7 bases; junction bases outside the gene matches: 6. From germline, CDR1 is SGHTA and CDR2 FQGNSA. The CDR3 contains 13 residues. The CDR3 loop reads CASSYTGETGYTF. CDR3 sequence (DNA): TGTGCCAGCAGCTATACAGGGGAGACTGGCTACACCTTC.

The chain combines TRBV5-1 with TRBJ1-3, with 7 bases that match TRBD1. The V segment lost 4 bases and the J segment 4 bases; nucleotides outside the gene matches: 11. Germline V gives CDR1 SGHRS, CDR2 YFSETQ. The CDR3 consists of 16 residues. The CDR3 DNA reads TGCGCCAGCAGCCTGCGGGGGGCAGGGGGAGGAAACACCATATATTTT. Translation: CASSLRGAGGGNTIYF.

As DNA, the CDR3 is TGTGCCACCCAGGCAGCCTACGAGCAGTACTTC. Protein product: CATQAAYEQYF. This sequence joins TRBV2 and TRBJ2-7; D remains ambiguous. The germline gives CDR1 SNHLY, CDR2 FYNNEI. Trimming stripped 10 bases from V and 2 bases from J, with 9 bases between. This CDR3 contains 11 residues.

This chain links TRBV7-6 with TRBJ2-5, with a tentative D call TRBD1 (5 bases). The germline V gene has CDR1 SGHVS and CDR2 FNYEAQ. CDR3 length: 12 amino acids. Trimming left V 5 bases short and J 2 bases short, with 6 bases between. This chain's CDR3 is CASSQGQETQYF. For the CDR3, the DNA is TGTGCCAGCAGCCAGGGACAAGAGACCCAGTACTTC.

V usage is TRBV11-3 and J usage is TRBJ2-3; D is possibly TRBD2 (5 bases). The CDR3 runs to 17 residues. V was cut by 5 bases and J by 6 bases, with 24 bases left in between. In germline, CDR1 is SGHNT, CDR2 YENEEA. CDR3 sequence (DNA): TGTGCCAGCAGCGTCGGTAGCGACTCGACGGGTCGGGATACGCAGTATTTT. The encoded protein is CASSVGSDSTGRDTQYF.

This clone has more than one count but fewer than ten. The V call is TRBV14, the J call TRBJ2-7, with D perhaps matching TRBD2 (7 bases). The CDR3 is made up of 14 amino acids. The V end lost 1 base, the J end lost 2 bases, and 9 bases lay between the germline ends. Per germline, CDR1 SGHDN and CDR2 FVKESK. CDR3 in amino acids: CASSQVGGAYEQYF. In nucleotides, the CDR3 is TGTGCCAGCAGCCAAGTAGGGGGGGCCTACGAGCAGTACTTC.

The rearrangement links TRBV6-5 to TRBJ2-3; 11 bases agree with TRBD1. Germline V gives CDR1 MNHEY, CDR2 SVGAGI. The length of the CDR3 is 15 residues. The V and J ends lost 7 bases and 4 bases, in that order; junction bases with no gene match: 7. CDR3 bases: TGTGCCAGCACTAGGACAGGGGGCATCCCAGATACGCAGTATTTT. Its translation: CASTRTGGIPDTQYF.

The chain has TRBV7-3 and TRBJ2-6, with 7 bases fitting TRBD1. CDR1 is SGHTA, CDR2 FQGTGA, per germline. J gave up 4 bases and V 4 bases, and 7 bases lay outside the gene matches. This CDR3 has 16 residues. CDR3 region: CASSSFGQAGANVLTF. In DNA, the CDR3 is TGTGCCAGCAGCTCATTCGGACAGGCCGGGGCCAACGTCCTGACTTTC.

CDR3 in DNA: TGTGCCAGCTACGGGGGGGCTAAAGAGACCCAGTACTTC. It yields the protein CASYGGAKETQYF. The chain is built from TRBV3-1 (or the pseudogene TRBV3-2) and TRBJ2-5, with 8 bases matching TRBD2. J was trimmed by 3 bases and V by 8 bases; bases with no gene match: 5. CDR1 is LGHDT and CDR2 is YNNKEL in the germline V gene (reference sequence). The CDR3 sequence is 13 residues long.

The chain couples TRBV3-1 (or the pseudogene TRBV3-2) to TRBJ2-1; tentative D call: TRBD2 (6 bases). The V gene's germline CDR1 is LGHDT and CDR2 YNNKEL (reference sequence). The CDR3 has 18 residues. Trimming shortened V by 0 bases and J by 4 bases, and 19 bases separated the two germline ends. The CDR3 nucleotides read TGTGCCAGCAGCCAAGAACCGGATAGCGGAGGTAATTACAATGAGCAGTTCTTC. It yields the protein CASSQEPDSGGNYNEQFF.

The J gene is TRBJ1-3, the V gene TRBV5-4, with no clear D. Trimming cost V 0 bases and J 4 bases, with 8 bases left between them. The CDR3 loop spans 14 amino acids. Germline CDR1 is SGHNT and CDR2 is YYREEE (reference sequence). CDR3 sequence: CASSLAGSGNTIYF. CDR3 in DNA: TGTGCCAGCAGCTTGGCAGGAAGCGGAAACACCATATATTTT.

The gene calls are TRBV4-3 and TRBJ2-7; D perhaps matches TRBD2 (5 bases). Between the trimmed V and J ends, which lost 1 base and 3 bases, there was a span of 10 bases. Germline CDR1 and CDR2: LGHNA and YSLEER. CDR3 length equals 14 residues. Here the CDR3 DNA reads TGCGCCAGCAGCCAAGGAGGTGAGGGCTACGAGCAGTACTTC. This translates into CASSQGGEGYEQYF.

This rearrangement joins TRBV19 to TRBJ1-2; possibly TRBD1 for D (6 bases). The V end was cut by 7 bases, the J end by 5 bases, with 17 bases between. The CDR3 sequence is 14 residues long. Germline lookup yields CDR1 LNHDA and CDR2 SQIVND (reference sequence). The CDR3, as DNA: TGTGCCAGTACCAATATAAGGACAGTGTATGGCTACACCTTC. This codes for CASTNIRTVYGYTF. Full variable domain (remainder filled in from reference TRBV19 and TRBJ1-2): DGGITQSPKYLFRKEGQNVTLSCEQNLNHDAMYWYRQDPGQGLRLIYYSQIVNDFQKGDIAEGYSVSREKKESFPLTVTSAQKNPTAFYLCASTNIRTVYGYTFGSGTRLTVV.

CDR3 nucleotides: TGTGCCAGCAGTTTGGACAGGGTCCGATCCGCTGGCTACACCTTC. Protein product: CASSLDRVRSAGYTF. The V and J genes are TRBV28 and TRBJ1-2; 8 bases align to TRBD1. There are 15 residues in the CDR3. V lost 3 bases, J lost 7 bases, and 10 bases stayed unmatched. In germline, CDR1 is MDHEN, CDR2 SYDVKM.

This sequence joins TRBV19 and TRBJ1-2, with 9 bases lining up with TRBD1. The CDR3 contains 13 residues. Germline CDR1 is LNHDA and CDR2 is SQIVND (reference sequence). Trimming at V came to 8 bases and at J to 5 bases, leaving 6 bases not matched to a gene. CDR3 nucleotides: TGTGCCAGTCAACAGGGGGCGAGGTATGGCTACACCTTC. Its protein product is CASQQGARYGYTF. Full variable domain (missing parts from reference TRBV19 and TRBJ1-2): DGGITQSPKYLFRKEGQNVTLSCEQNLNHDAMYWYRQDPGQGLRLIYYSQIVNDFQKGDIAEGYSVSREKKESFPLTVTSAQKNPTAFYLCASQQGARYGYTFGSGTRLTVV.

V gene TRBV18 combines with J gene TRBJ2-7; unclear D gene. CDR1 KGHSH and CDR2 LQKENI come from the germline V gene. Trimming shortened V by 3 bases and J by 2 bases, and 8 bases separated the two germline ends. CDR3 size: 13 residues. CDR3 nucleotides: TGTGCCAGCTCACCTGACATGGCCTACGAGCAGTACTTC. The encoded protein is CASSPDMAYEQYF. The full variable domain, with the rest looked up from reference TRBV18 and TRBJ2-7, is NAGVMQNPRHLVRRRGQEARLRCSPMKGHSHVYWYRQLPEEGLKFMVYLQKENIIDESGMPKERFSAEFPKEGPSILRIQQVVRGDSAAYFCASSPDMAYEQYFGPGTRLTVT.

The rearrangement uses TRBV13 and TRBJ1-2; 8 nucleotides align to TRBD1. Germline lookup yields CDR1 PRHDT and CDR2 FYEKMQ (reference sequence). J lost 2 bases, V lost 4 bases, and 9 bases had no gene match. CDR3 length equals 16 residues. The CDR3 here is CASSSGGQGRNYGYTF. The CDR3 DNA follows: TGTGCCAGCAGCTCCGGCGGACAGGGAAGGAACTATGGCTACACCTTC.

A single count supports this clone. CDR3 sequence reads: CASSEQGAALPGNTIYF. In DNA, the CDR3 is TGTGCCAGCAGTGAGCAGGGGGCGGCCCTCCCCGGAAACACCATATATTTT. The V call is TRBV6-1, the J call TRBJ1-3, with 8 bases that match TRBD1. V lost 3 bases and J lost 4; bases outside the gene matches: 11. CDR1 MNHNS and CDR2 SASEGT come from the germline V gene. The CDR3 is made up of 17 amino acids.

The chain joins TRBV9 to TRBJ2-3; 9 positions agree with TRBD2. V gave up 0 bases and J gave up 6 bases; unmatched junction bases: 8. CDR1 SGDLS and CDR2 YYNGEE come from the germline V gene. The CDR3 is made up of 16 amino acids. CDR3: CASSVGGGGALDTQYF. The CDR3 bases are TGTGCCAGCAGCGTAGGAGGCGGGGGGGCCTTGGATACGCAGTATTTT.

The chain combines TRBV5-1 with TRBJ2-1; 14 bases match TRBD2. CDR1 and CDR2 from the germline V gene are SGHRS and YFSETQ. The CDR3 contains 17 residues. With V trimmed by 4 bases and J by 6 bases, 9 bases remained unmatched. The CDR3 here is CASSPTSGGALSNEQFF. CDR3 DNA sequence: TGCGCCAGCAGCCCGACTAGCGGGGGGGCCCTTAGCAATGAGCAGTTCTTC. The full variable domain, completed using reference TRBV5-1 and TRBJ2-1, is KAGVTQTPRYLIKTRGQQVTLSCSPISGHRSVSWYQQTPGQGLQFLFEYFSETQRNKGNFPGRFSGRQFSNSRSEMNVSTLELGDSALYLCASSPTSGGALSNEQFFGPGTRLTVL.

This chain joins TRBV27 and TRBJ1-1; D is possibly TRBD1 (6 bases). Trimming took off 3 bases at V and 0 bases at J, with 14 bases between the two ends. CDR1 is MNHEY and CDR2 is SMNVEV in the germline V gene (reference sequence). The length of the CDR3 is 16 residues. For the CDR3, the DNA is TGTGCCAGCAGTTTCAGGGTAGGGGGGATGAACACTGAAGCTTTCTTT. Its translation: CASSFRVGGMNTEAFF.